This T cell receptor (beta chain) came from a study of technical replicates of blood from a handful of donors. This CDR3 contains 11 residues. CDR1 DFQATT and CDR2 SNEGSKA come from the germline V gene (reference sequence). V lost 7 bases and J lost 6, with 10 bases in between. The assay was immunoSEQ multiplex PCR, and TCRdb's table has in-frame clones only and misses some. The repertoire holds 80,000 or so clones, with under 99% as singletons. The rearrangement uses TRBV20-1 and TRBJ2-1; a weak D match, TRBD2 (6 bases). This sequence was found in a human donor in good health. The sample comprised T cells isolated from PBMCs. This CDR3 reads CSVPGVNEQFF. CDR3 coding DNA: TGCAGTGTCCCGGGGGTCAATGAGCAGTTCTTC.